Presented here are 22 T cell receptor beta chains from one specimen sequenced in a study of cytomegalovirus exposure and HLA in healthy donors. This PCR relied on a set of 60 Vbeta primers and 13 Jbeta primers. Libraries were prepared by immunoSEQ multiplex PCR; TCRdb keeps only in-frame clonotypes and omits some of them. This sample's table reports 150,000 to 200,000 clones. The specimen was PBMCs. The receptor source for this set is a young woman in good health and CMV-seropositive.

The CDR3: CASSGSGIENTIYF. The CDR3 DNA reads TGTGCCAGCAGCGGATCCGGGATTGAGAACACCATATATTTT. V gene TRBV4-2 combines with J gene TRBJ1-3; D not certain. Germline values: CDR1 LGHNA, CDR2 YNFKEQ. The CDR3 contains 14 residues. The V end was cut by 5 bases, the J end by 7 bases, with 15 bases between.

The chain links TRBV10-3 to TRBJ1-5; 7 bases line up with TRBD1. Trimming cost V 7 bases and J 7 bases; bases outside gene matches: 7. This CDR3 region has 13 residues. CDR1 and CDR2 from the germline V gene are ENHRY and SYGVKD. The CDR3: CAINQGEGQPQHF. The CDR3 DNA reads TGTGCCATCAACCAGGGGGAAGGGCAGCCCCAGCATTTT.

V usage is TRBV19 and J usage is TRBJ2-3; 8 positions match TRBD1. Unmatched junction bases numbered 11, after V lost 7 bases and J lost 5 bases. CDR1 LNHDA and CDR2 SQIVND come from the germline V gene (reference sequence). CDR3 length: 15 residues. This chain's CDR3 is CASTRDRGRVDTQYF. The CDR3 coding sequence is TGTGCCAGTACCCGCGACAGGGGAAGGGTAGATACGCAGTATTTT.

The genes are TRBV7-9 and TRBJ2-7; weak D call: TRBD2 (7 bases). Trimming cost V 2 bases and J 2 bases, with 10 bases left between them. The germline V gene has CDR1 SEHNR and CDR2 FQNEAQ (reference sequence). This CDR3 comprises 14 residues. Here the CDR3 DNA reads TGTGCCAGCAGCTTATCCGGGGGGCCCTACGAGCAGTACTTC. It translates to CASSLSGGPYEQYF.

This rearrangement joins TRBV5-1 to TRBJ1-4; 8 positions agree with TRBD1. The CDR3 has 14 residues. The germline V gene encodes CDR1 SGHRS and CDR2 YFSETQ. V dropped 4 bases and J dropped 4; count of bases not matched to a gene: 3. CDR3: CASSLDRVNEKLFF. In nucleotides, the CDR3 is TGCGCCAGCAGCCTGGACAGGGTTAATGAAAAACTGTTTTTT.

V is TRBV19 and J is TRBJ1-1; possibly TRBD1 for D (6 bases). Germline V gives CDR1 LNHDA, CDR2 SQIVND (reference sequence). Trimming took off 3 bases at V and 3 bases at J, with 8 bases between the two ends. The CDR3 covers 13 residues. The CDR3, as DNA: TGTGCCAGTAGTATTTCAGGGGACACTGAAGCTTTCTTT. This sequence encodes CASSISGDTEAFF.

With regard to this clone: The same CDR3 also results from other DNA sequences found in this sample. The rearrangement joins TRBV2 to TRBJ1-1; D unresolved. The V gene's germline CDR1 is SNHLY and CDR2 FYNNEI. V dropped 7 bases and J dropped 3 bases, with 6 bases sitting between them. There are 11 residues in the CDR3. CDR3 nucleotides: TGTGCCAGCACAGTTGACACTGAAGCTTTCTTT. It is translated as CASTVDTEAFF.

This sequence joins TRBV12-5 and TRBJ1-2; 12 bases line up with TRBD1. Germline CDR1 and CDR2: LGHNT and FRNRAP. The CDR3 has 17 amino acids. V dropped 7 bases and J dropped 6; count of bases not matched to a gene: 15. CDR3 sequence: CASEFVPGQGALDGYTF. As DNA, the CDR3 is TGTGCTAGTGAATTCGTACCGGGACAGGGGGCTCTGGATGGCTACACCTTC.

This sequence joins TRBV10-2 and TRBJ2-5; D is unclear. The J call is doubtful: the DNA matches TRBJ2-7 better. Germline V gives CDR1 WSHSY, CDR2 SAAADI. This CDR3 has 15 amino acids. The chain's CDR3 is CASSEGVWEDYEQYF. The DNA for the CDR3 is TGCGCCAGCAGTGAGGGGGTCTGGGAAGACTACGAGCAGTACTTC.

The rearrangement links TRBV5-6 to TRBJ2-2; 8 bases are shared with TRBD1. Germline CDR1 reads SGHDT; CDR2 reads YYEEEE. V shed 2 bases and J 4 bases; nucleotides not matched to a gene: 10. The CDR3 consists of 17 residues. The chain's CDR3 is CASSFVGQGALTGELFF. As DNA, the CDR3 is TGTGCCAGCAGCTTCGTTGGCCAGGGGGCGCTCACCGGGGAGCTGTTTTTT.

The chain joins TRBV25-1 to TRBJ1-4; 10 nucleotides line up with TRBD1. The length of the CDR3 is 17 residues. Unmatched junction bases numbered 7, after V lost 2 bases and J lost 4 bases. The germline gives CDR1 MGHDK, CDR2 SYGVNS. CDR3 DNA sequence: TGTGCCAGCAGTGAAGGCGGGACAGGGGCTCTTAATGAAAAACTGTTTTTT. Its translation is CASSEGGTGALNEKLFF.

The V call is TRBV5-1, the J call TRBJ1-1; 9 bases match TRBD1. From germline, CDR1 is SGHRS and CDR2 YFSETQ. The CDR3 totals 16 residues. V trimming: 0 bases; J trimming: 6 bases; junction bases outside the gene matches: 9. CDR3 residues: CASSLATGGRRAEAFF. As DNA, the CDR3 is TGCGCCAGCAGCTTGGCAACAGGGGGCAGAAGAGCTGAAGCTTTCTTT.

The chain carries TRBV4-3 and TRBJ1-1; possible D gene TRBD1, 5 bases. CDR1 and CDR2 from the germline V gene are LGHNA and YSLEER. This CDR3 contains 15 residues. The V and J ends lost 0 bases and 7 bases respectively, with 15 bases between them. The CDR3 reads CASSQDNEGGVEAFF. Written as DNA, the CDR3 is TGCGCCAGCAGCCAAGATAACGAGGGAGGGGTTGAAGCTTTCTTT.

The chain carries TRBV30 and TRBJ1-2, with a tentative D call TRBD1 (5 bases). CDR3 length: 13 amino acids. V gave up 4 bases and J gave up 3 bases, with 12 bases separating them. Germline lookup yields CDR1 GTSNPN and CDR2 SVGIG (reference sequence). CDR3: CAWTNGGDYGYTF. In DNA, the CDR3 is TGTGCCTGGACCAATGGAGGGGACTATGGCTACACCTTC. The full variable domain, rest sourced from reference TRBV30 and TRBJ1-2, is SQTIHQWPATLVQPVGSPLSLECTVEGTSNPNLYWYRQAAGRGLQLLFYSVGIGQISSEVPQNLSASRPQDRQFILSSKKLLLSDSGFYLCAWTNGGDYGYTFGSGTRLTVV.

The J gene is TRBJ2-7, the V gene TRBV6-5, with D possibly TRBD2 on 6 matching bases. CDR1 is MNHEY and CDR2 is SVGAGI in the germline V gene. The germline V and J ends were trimmed by 8 bases and 4 bases, with 15 bases remaining between them. The CDR3 extends over 13 amino acids. This CDR3 is CASRRDPRYEQYF. CDR3 DNA: TGTGCCAGCCGGAGGGACCCCCGTTACGAGCAGTACTTC.

V and J are TRBV9 and TRBJ2-5; D perhaps matches TRBD2 (5 bases). This CDR3 is 14 amino acids long. V lost 0 bases and J 4 bases, leaving 10 bases between the germline ends. Germline V gene sequence: CDR1 SGDLS, CDR2 YYNGEE. As DNA, the CDR3 is TGTGCCAGCAGCGTAGCAGCTAGCCGAGAGACCCAGTACTTC. Its translation is CASSVAASRETQYF.

The chain links TRBV5-4 to TRBJ1-5; tentative D call: TRBD1 (6 bases). The V end lost 0 bases, the J end lost 5 bases, and 9 bases lay between the germline ends. CDR3 length: 14 residues. The germline V gene encodes CDR1 SGHNT and CDR2 YYREEE (reference sequence). The CDR3: CASSLGGGDQPQHF. The CDR3 coding sequence is TGTGCCAGCAGCTTGGGAGGGGGAGATCAGCCCCAGCATTTT.

V usage is TRBV7-8 and J usage is TRBJ1-2; D perhaps matches TRBD1 (6 bases). Trimming pared 8 bases from V and 4 bases from J, leaving 17 bases between. The CDR3 loop spans 14 amino acids. The V gene's germline CDR1 is SGHVS and CDR2 FQNEAQ. The DNA of the CDR3 is TGTGCCAGCCTTCCTCTGACAGGAGCCTATGGCTACACCTTC. Amino acids: CASLPLTGAYGYTF. The full variable domain, completed using reference TRBV7-8 and TRBJ1-2, is GAGVSQSPRYKVAKRGQDVALRCDPISGHVSLFWYQQALGQGPEFLTYFQNEAQLDKSGLPSDRFFAERPEGSVSTLKIQRTQQEDSAVYLCASLPLTGAYGYTFGSGTRLTVV.

Here the CDR3 reads CASSLGGGGVNEQFF. In DNA, the CDR3 is TGTGCCAGCAGCTTAGGCGGAGGAGGGGTCAATGAGCAGTTCTTC. The chain links TRBV7-2 to TRBJ2-1; TRBD2 is a possible D gene (6 bases). V was trimmed by 1 base and J by 6 bases, leaving 13 bases between them. CDR3 length equals 15 residues. Germline assignment: CDR1 SGHTA and CDR2 FQGNSA.

This chain links TRBV5-1 with TRBJ1-6; TRBD1 aligns across 9 bases. The CDR3 runs to 15 residues. Germline V gene sequence: CDR1 SGHRS, CDR2 YFSETQ. V lost 0 bases to trimming and J lost 9 bases; unmatched junction nucleotides: 4. In nucleotides, the CDR3 is TGCGCCAGCAGCTTGGCCGGGACAGGGAGTTCACCCCTCCACTTT. It specifies CASSLAGTGSSPLHF.

This chain joins TRBV14 and TRBJ2-5; 11 bases map to TRBD2. The length of the CDR3 is 16 residues. CDR1 is SGHDN, CDR2 FVKESK, per germline. With 1 base clipped from V and 4 bases from J, the junction kept 5 bases outside the gene matches. The CDR3 is CASSQAGTSGSETQYF. The CDR3 region has the DNA TGTGCCAGCAGCCAAGCGGGGACTAGCGGATCAGAGACCCAGTACTTC.

The rearrangement links TRBV2 to TRBJ1-2; TRBD1 matches 9 bases. The CDR3 contains 16 residues. V lost 5 bases and J lost 5; bases outside the gene matches: 12. The germline CDR1 and CDR2 sequences are SNHLY and FYNNEI. In DNA form, the CDR3 reads TGTGCCAGCAGTTATACGACAGGGGGGGGATTTTATGGCTACACCTTC. It translates to CASSYTTGGGFYGYTF. Using reference TRBV2 and TRBJ1-2 for the parts outside the CDR3, the full variable domain is EPEVTQTPSHQVTQMGQEVILRCVPISNHLYFYWYRQILGQKVEFLVSFYNNEISEKSEIFDDQFSVERPDGSNFTLKIRSTKLEDSAMYFCASSYTTGGGFYGYTFGSGTRLTVV.